This T cell receptor beta chain was captured by sequencing in a study of long-term antiretroviral therapy in people with HIV. This CDR3 spans 16 amino acids. Germline assignment: CDR1 SGHNT and CDR2 YYREEE (reference sequence). The V segment lost 4 bases and the J segment 4 bases; nucleotides outside the gene matches: 10. About this clone itself: Antigen specificity is unknown.

At the survey level, the v3.0 immunoSEQ assay was run. Clones were sequenced by immunoSEQ multiplex PCR, and TCRdb holds only the in-frame ones, with some missing. This table has some 40,000 clones, roughly nine tenths appearing once. Study results and limitations: After ART, diversity increased yet remained lower than transplant donor controls.

The source was unsorted PBMCs, collected 1.2 years after starting antiretroviral therapy. The J gene is TRBJ2-3, the V gene TRBV5-4, with 9 bases that match TRBD2. The receptor's source is a woman in her fifties or sixties with HIV. CDR3: CASSPRTSERADTQYF. CDR3 bases: TGTGCCAGCAGCCCGAGGACTAGCGAGCGCGCAGATACGCAGTATTTT.